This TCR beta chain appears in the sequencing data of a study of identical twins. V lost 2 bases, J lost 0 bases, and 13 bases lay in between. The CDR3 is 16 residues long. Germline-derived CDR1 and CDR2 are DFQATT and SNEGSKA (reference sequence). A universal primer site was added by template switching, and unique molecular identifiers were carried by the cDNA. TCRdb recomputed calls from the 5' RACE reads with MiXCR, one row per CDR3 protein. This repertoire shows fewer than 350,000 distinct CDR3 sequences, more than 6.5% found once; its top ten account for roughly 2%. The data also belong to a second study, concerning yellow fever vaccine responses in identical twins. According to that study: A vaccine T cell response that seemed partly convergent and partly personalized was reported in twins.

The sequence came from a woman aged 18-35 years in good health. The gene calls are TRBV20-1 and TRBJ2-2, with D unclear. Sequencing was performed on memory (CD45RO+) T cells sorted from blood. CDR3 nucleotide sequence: TGCAGTGCTAGACCTCCTCGAGTGGCGAACACCGGGGAGCTGTTTTTT. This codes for CSARPPRVANTGELFF.